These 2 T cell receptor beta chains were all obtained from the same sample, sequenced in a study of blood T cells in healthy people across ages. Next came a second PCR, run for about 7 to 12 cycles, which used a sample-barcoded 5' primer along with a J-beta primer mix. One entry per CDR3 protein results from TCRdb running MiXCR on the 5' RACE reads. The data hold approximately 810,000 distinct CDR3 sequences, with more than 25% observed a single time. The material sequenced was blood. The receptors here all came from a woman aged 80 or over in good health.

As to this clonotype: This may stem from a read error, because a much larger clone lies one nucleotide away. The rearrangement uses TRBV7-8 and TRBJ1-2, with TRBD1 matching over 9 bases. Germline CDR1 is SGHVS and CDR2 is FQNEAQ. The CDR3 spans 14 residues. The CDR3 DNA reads TGTGCCGGCAGCGCAAGGACAGGGGCCTATGGCTACACCTTC. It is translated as CAGSARTGAYGYTF.

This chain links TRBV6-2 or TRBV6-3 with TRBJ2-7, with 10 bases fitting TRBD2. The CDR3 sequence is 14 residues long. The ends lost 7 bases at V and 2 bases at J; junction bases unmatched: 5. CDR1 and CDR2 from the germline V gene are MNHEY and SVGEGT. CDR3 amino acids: CASNPSGSTYEQYF. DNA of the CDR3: TGTGCCAGCAACCCTAGCGGGAGTACCTACGAGCAGTACTTC.